This T cell receptor (beta chain) comes out of a study of CD8+ T cells in alopecia areata. Across the study: Treated patients swallowed 5 to 10 mg of oral tofacitinib twice daily.

This sample's treatment: oral pan-JAK inhibitor, 5-10 mg twice daily. Extraction and reverse transcription of RNA yielded cDNA as the sequencing template. The assay was immunoSEQ multiplex PCR, and TCRdb's table has in-frame clones only and misses some. The repertoire holds 150,000 to 200,000 clones, with 58% as singletons. The CDR3 sequence is 13 residues long. Germline values: CDR1 KGHSH, CDR2 LQKENI. Deletions cut 2 bases from V and 1 base from J, with 6 bases between. Note on this clone: Within the sample, other DNA sequences also encode this same CDR3.

J is TRBJ2-7 and V is TRBV18, with no clear D. This material consisted of CD4+ T cells sorted from blood, taken at week 24, from a patient treated with tofacitinib. This receptor was obtained from a human donor with alopecia areata. The CDR3 is CASSPSSSYEQYF. In DNA, the CDR3 is TGTGCCAGCTCACCAAGTTCTTCCTACGAGCAGTACTTC.